This record covers a single T cell receptor beta chain. Its antigen remains unidentified. CDR3 length equals 15 residues. Per the germline V gene, CDR1 is MGHRA and CDR2 is YSYEKL. Trimming removed 3 bases from V and 0 bases from J, with 11 bases in between. This record comes from a study of CD8 T cells in Susac syndrome. When the RNA was reverse transcribed, random hexamers were used with an input of roughly 0.5 to 1 ug. TCRdb recomputed calls from the immunoSEQ multiplex PCR reads with MiXCR, one row per CDR3 protein. The sample lists a few hundred thousand distinct CDR3 sequences, around 89% seen once, with around 0.18% in the top ten. CD8+ and CD4+ T cells from blood underwent TCR beta sequencing, which was carried out in a high-throughput format. Findings and limits, study-wide: The relatively small number of individuals in the TCR sequencing and HLA analysis was acknowledged by the study.

Sequenced: CD8+ T cells from PBMCs. The chain joins TRBV4-1 to TRBJ1-1; D possibly corresponds to TRBD1 (5 bases). This receptor was obtained from a human donor with multiple sclerosis. The CDR3 is CASSHGHALNTEAFF. CDR3 coding DNA: TGCGCCAGCAGCCACGGACACGCGCTGAACACTGAAGCTTTCTTT.